This T cell receptor (beta chain) is drawn from a study of T-cell reconstitution after alpha-beta-depleted transplantation in children. Between the trimmed V and J ends, which lost 3 bases and 5 bases, there was a span of 15 bases. CDR1 and CDR2 from the germline V gene are MGHRA and YSYEKL. The CDR3 runs 15 residues. Unique molecular identifiers tagged the TCRbeta library. Via MiXCR, TCRdb re-called the PCR reads, giving one row per CDR3 protein. The repertoire has a few hundred thousand distinct CDR3 sequences, around 10% of them found once; the top ten carry under 3%. V usage is TRBV4-1 and J usage is TRBJ2-3; D gene ambiguous. The TCR comes from a human donor who donated a stem cell graft to a child with acute lymphoblastic leukemia. Specimen: PBMCs from the stem cell graft donor, collected from the stem cell graft. CDR3 DNA sequence: TGCGCCAGCAGCCACACCAGCTCTGGCGGAGATACGCAGTATTTT. Protein: CASSHTSSGGDTQYF.